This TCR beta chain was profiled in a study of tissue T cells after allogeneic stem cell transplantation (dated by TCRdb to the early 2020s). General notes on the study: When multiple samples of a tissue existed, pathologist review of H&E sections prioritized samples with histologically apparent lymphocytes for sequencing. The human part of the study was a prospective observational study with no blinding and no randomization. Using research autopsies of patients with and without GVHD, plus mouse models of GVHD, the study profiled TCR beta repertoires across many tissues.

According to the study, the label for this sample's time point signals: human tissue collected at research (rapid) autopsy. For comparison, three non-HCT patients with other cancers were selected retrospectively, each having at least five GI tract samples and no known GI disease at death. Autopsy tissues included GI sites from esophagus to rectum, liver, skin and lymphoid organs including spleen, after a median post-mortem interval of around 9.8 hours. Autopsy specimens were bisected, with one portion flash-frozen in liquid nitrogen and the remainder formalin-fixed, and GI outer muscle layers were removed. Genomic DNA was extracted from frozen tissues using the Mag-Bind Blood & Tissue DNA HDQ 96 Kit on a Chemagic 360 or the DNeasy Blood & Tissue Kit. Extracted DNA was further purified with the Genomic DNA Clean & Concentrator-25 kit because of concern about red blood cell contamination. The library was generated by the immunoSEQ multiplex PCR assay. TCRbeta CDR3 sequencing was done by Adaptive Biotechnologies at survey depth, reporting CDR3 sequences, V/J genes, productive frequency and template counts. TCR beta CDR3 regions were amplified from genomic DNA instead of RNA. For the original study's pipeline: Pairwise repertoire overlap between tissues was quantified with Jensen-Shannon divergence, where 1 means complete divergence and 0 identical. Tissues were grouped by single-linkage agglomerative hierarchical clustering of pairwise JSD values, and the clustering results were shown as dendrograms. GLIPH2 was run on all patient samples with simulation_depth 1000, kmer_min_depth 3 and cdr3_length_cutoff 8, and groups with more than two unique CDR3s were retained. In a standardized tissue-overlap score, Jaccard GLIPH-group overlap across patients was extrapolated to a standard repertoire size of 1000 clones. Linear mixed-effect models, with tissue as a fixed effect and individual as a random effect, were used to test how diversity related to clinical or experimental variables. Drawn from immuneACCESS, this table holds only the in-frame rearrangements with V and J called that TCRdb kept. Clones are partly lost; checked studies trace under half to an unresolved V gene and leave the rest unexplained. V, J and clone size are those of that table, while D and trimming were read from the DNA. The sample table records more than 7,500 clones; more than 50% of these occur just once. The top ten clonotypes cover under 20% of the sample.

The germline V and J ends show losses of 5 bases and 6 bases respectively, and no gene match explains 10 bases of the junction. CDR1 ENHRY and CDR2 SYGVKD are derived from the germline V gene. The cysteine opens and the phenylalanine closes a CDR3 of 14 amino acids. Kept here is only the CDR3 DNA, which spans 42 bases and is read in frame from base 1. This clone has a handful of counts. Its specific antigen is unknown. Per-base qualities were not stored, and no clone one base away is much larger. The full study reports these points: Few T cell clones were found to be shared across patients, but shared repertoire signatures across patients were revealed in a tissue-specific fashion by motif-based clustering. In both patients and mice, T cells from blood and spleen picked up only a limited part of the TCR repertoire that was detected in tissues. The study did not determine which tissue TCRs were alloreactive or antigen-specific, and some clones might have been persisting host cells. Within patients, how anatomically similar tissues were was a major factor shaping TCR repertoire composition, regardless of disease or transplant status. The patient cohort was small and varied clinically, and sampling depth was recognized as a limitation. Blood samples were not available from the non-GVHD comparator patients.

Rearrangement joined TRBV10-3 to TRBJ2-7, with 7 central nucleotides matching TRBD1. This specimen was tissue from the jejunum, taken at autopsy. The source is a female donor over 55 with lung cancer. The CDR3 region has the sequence CAISPLLRQGEQYF. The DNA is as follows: TGTGCCATCAGTCCATTACTACGACAGGGCGAGCAGTACTTC.